A single sample gave rise to the 25 T cell receptor beta chains below, sequenced in a study of blood T cell repertoires in COVID-19. The method was immunoSEQ multiplex PCR; TCRdb's version includes in-frame clones alone and lacks a portion of them. The data show roughly 150,000 clones, over 75% seen once. The sample was peripheral blood. The receptor set was obtained from a woman between 35 and 50 years old with acute or convalescent COVID-19.

This clone has a handful of counts. This chain links TRBV5-1 with TRBJ2-3; tentatively, D is TRBD2 (7 bases). V was shortened by 5 bases and J by 1 base, with 17 bases between the two germline ends. The germline CDR1 and CDR2 sequences are SGHRS and YFSETQ. The CDR3 is 16 amino acids. CDR3 sequence reads: CASSNAGRGGTDTQYF. DNA for the CDR3: TGCGCCAGCAGTAACGCAGGGAGGGGGGGCACAGATACGCAGTATTTT. The variable domain in full, completed from reference TRBV5-1 and TRBJ2-3, reads KAGVTQTPRYLIKTRGQQVTLSCSPISGHRSVSWYQQTPGQGLQFLFEYFSETQRNKGNFPGRFSGRQFSNSRSEMNVSTLELGDSALYLCASSNAGRGGTDTQYFGPGTRLTVL.

This rearrangement joins TRBV7-8 to TRBJ2-7, with 9 bases aligning to TRBD2. CDR1 is SGHVS and CDR2 is FQNEAQ in the germline V gene. The trim removed 4 bases at V and 2 bases at J, leaving 12 bases unmatched. This CDR3 has 17 amino acids. DNA for the CDR3: TGTGCCAGCAGCTCCCTTGGGGGTAGCGGGAGCCCCTACGAGCAGTACTTC. Protein: CASSSLGGSGSPYEQYF.

The J gene is TRBJ1-2, the V gene TRBV2, with 9 bases fitting TRBD1. The germline V gene has CDR1 SNHLY and CDR2 FYNNEI. This CDR3 has 16 residues. Trimming took 5 bases from V and 8 from J; bases not matched to a gene: 15. This CDR3 is CASSPTPPTGGGGYTF. CDR3 sequence (DNA): TGTGCCAGCAGTCCGACGCCCCCGACAGGGGGGGGAGGCTACACCTTC.

The V gene is TRBV11-2, the J gene TRBJ2-3; 9 nucleotides match TRBD2. Losses at the gene ends were 6 bases for V and 3 bases for J; bases not matched to a gene: 4. The CDR3 has 14 residues. CDR1 and CDR2 from the germline V gene are SGHAT and FQNNGV. CDR3 DNA sequence: TGTGCCAGCAGATATGGACTAGCGACAGATACGCAGTATTTT. Its protein is CASRYGLATDTQYF.

V gene TRBV6-5 combines with J gene TRBJ2-7; 8 nucleotides line up with TRBD1. From germline, CDR1 is MNHEY and CDR2 SVGAGI. CDR3 length equals 14 residues. The V segment lost 5 bases and the J segment 4 bases; nucleotides outside the gene matches: 7. CDR3 amino acids: CASSPGGAVYEQYF. In nucleotides, the CDR3 is TGTGCCAGCAGTCCAGGGGGCGCAGTTTACGAGCAGTACTTC.

The chain joins TRBV18 to TRBJ2-4; 8 bases map to TRBD2. This CDR3 has 15 amino acids. The V gene's germline CDR1 is KGHSH and CDR2 LQKENI. The V gene end was trimmed by 8 bases and the J gene end by 6 bases; junction bases not matched to a gene: 12. The CDR3 coding sequence is TGTGCCAGCCATCGGGGGGGGCCCGACGTAAACATTCAGTACTTC. It is translated as CASHRGGPDVNIQYF.

The chain combines TRBV5-6 with TRBJ1-1, with 10 bases that match TRBD1. The CDR3 has 15 amino acids. CDR1 and CDR2 from the germline V gene are SGHDT and YYEEEE. J was trimmed by 3 bases and V by 4 bases; bases with no gene match: 6. The CDR3 nucleotides are TGTGCCAGCAGCATACCTGACAGGGGGCACACTGAAGCTTTCTTT. Its translation: CASSIPDRGHTEAFF.

The J gene is TRBJ2-6, the V gene TRBV5-1, with 7 bases lining up with TRBD2. Germline V gene lookup returns CDR1 SGHRS and CDR2 YFSETQ. V lost 7 bases and J lost 0; bases outside the gene matches: 10. This CDR3 comprises 17 residues. The CDR3 here is CASGSGTTSSGANVLTF. CDR3 nucleotides: TGCGCCAGCGGATCCGGGACTACAAGCTCTGGGGCCAACGTCCTGACTTTC.

The chain links TRBV3-1 (or the pseudogene TRBV3-2) to TRBJ2-2; 8 bases are shared with TRBD2. The germline gives CDR1 LGHDT, CDR2 YNNKEL (reference sequence). CDR3 length: 17 amino acids. The V segment lost 1 base and the J segment 1 base; nucleotides outside the gene matches: 5. The CDR3 sequence is CASSQVIREGNTGELFF. CDR3 in DNA: TGTGCCAGCAGCCAAGTTATACGGGAGGGGAACACCGGGGAGCTGTTTTTT.

The chain's CDR3 is CASSPRLAGGLDTQYF. The CDR3 DNA is TGTGCCAGCAGCCCGAGACTAGCGGGGGGGTTAGATACGCAGTATTTT. The chain has TRBV7-9 and TRBJ2-3; TRBD2 matches 14 bases. The J segment lost 5 bases and the V segment lost 5 bases, leaving 6 bases of the junction unmatched. Germline V gene sequence: CDR1 SEHNR, CDR2 FQNEAQ (reference sequence). This CDR3 region has 16 residues.

The rearrangement joins TRBV9 to TRBJ1-4; 7 positions match TRBD1. Unmatched junction bases numbered 2, after V lost 0 bases and J lost 3 bases. This CDR3 has 15 residues. The germline CDR1 and CDR2 sequences are SGDLS and YYNGEE. For the CDR3, the DNA is TGTGCCAGCAGCGTAGGGGGACAGCCTAATGAAAAACTGTTTTTT. It translates to CASSVGGQPNEKLFF.

The chain employs TRBV7-2 and TRBJ2-3; TRBD2 matches at 13 bases. This CDR3 contains 17 residues. CDR1 SGHTA and CDR2 FQGNSA come from the germline V gene. Trimming cost V 2 bases and J 2 bases; bases outside gene matches: 4. The CDR3 loop reads CASSLTSGGGVTDTQYF. The CDR3 DNA follows: TGTGCCAGCAGCTTAACTAGCGGGGGGGGTGTCACAGATACGCAGTATTTT.

V and J are TRBV29-1 and TRBJ1-4; 7 bases align to TRBD1. The germline CDR1 and CDR2 sequences are SQVTM and ANQGSEA. Losses at the gene ends were 4 bases for V and 8 bases for J; bases not matched to a gene: 7. This CDR3 spans 13 amino acids. The CDR3 DNA follows: TGCAGCGTTGCCGGGACAGCCGAAGAAAAACTGTTTTTT. This sequence encodes CSVAGTAEEKLFF.

This chain uses TRBV29-1 with TRBJ2-1, with TRBD1 as a possible D gene (5 bases). The CDR3 covers 13 residues. The germline V gene has CDR1 SQVTM and CDR2 ANQGSEA. V lost 7 bases to trimming and J lost 7 bases, with 17 bases between them. The CDR3 protein is CSATFLSGNEQFF. In DNA form, the CDR3 reads TGCAGCGCGACTTTTTTGTCAGGGAATGAGCAGTTCTTC.

CDR3: CASSLGQDIYGYTF. CDR3 DNA sequence: TGCGCCAGCAGCCTAGGACAGGACATCTATGGCTACACCTTC. V usage is TRBV5-1 and J usage is TRBJ1-2; 7 bases are a match to TRBD1. The V and J ends lost 4 bases and 4 bases, in that order; junction bases with no gene match: 7. CDR1 and CDR2 (germline): SGHRS, YFSETQ. This CDR3 comprises 14 residues.

The V call is TRBV5-6, the J call TRBJ2-2; TRBD1 aligns across 8 bases. The V gene end was trimmed by 3 bases and the J gene end by 2 bases; junction bases not matched to a gene: 3. CDR1 and CDR2 (germline): SGHDT, YYEEEE. The CDR3 extends over 15 amino acids. CDR3 sequence reads: CASSYRGVNTGELFF. The CDR3 DNA reads TGTGCCAGCAGCTACAGGGGGGTAAACACCGGGGAGCTGTTTTTT.

The V gene is TRBV19, the J gene TRBJ2-6; D ambiguous. Trimming took off 10 bases at V and 5 bases at J, with 18 bases between the two ends. Germline values: CDR1 LNHDA, CDR2 SQIVND (reference sequence). This CDR3 has 15 residues. For the CDR3, the DNA is TGTGCCACTACGGCACGACTGGAGTGGGCCAACGTCCTGACTTTC. Protein sequence: CATTARLEWANVLTF.

V and J are TRBV12-3 or TRBV12-4 and TRBJ1-5, with 8 bases that match TRBD1. After removal of 7 bases from V and 6 bases from J, the junction contained 5 bases not matched to a gene. CDR3 length: 13 residues. CDR3 protein: CASKDDRGQPQHF. CDR3 DNA: TGTGCCAGCAAAGACGACAGGGGTCAGCCCCAGCATTTT.

The genes are TRBV9 and TRBJ2-7; the D gene is possibly TRBD1 (5 bases). The CDR3 has 15 amino acids. Trimming shortened V by 0 bases and J by 3 bases, and 13 bases separated the two germline ends. Germline V gene data show CDR1 as SGDLS and CDR2 as YYNGEE. In DNA, the CDR3 is TGTGCCAGCAGCGTAGGGGGCGGATCAAACTACGAGCAGTACTTC. Encoded protein: CASSVGGGSNYEQYF. Supplemented by reference TRBV9 and TRBJ2-7, the full variable domain reads DSGVTQTPKHLITATGQRVTLRCSPRSGDLSVYWYQQSLDQGLQFLIQYYNGEERAKGNILERFSAQQFPDLHSELNLSSLELGDSALYFCASSVGGGSNYEQYFGPGTRLTVT.

The chain couples TRBV9 to TRBJ1-1, with a possible D match to TRBD1 (6 bases). This CDR3 comprises 15 residues. V was clipped by 3 bases and J by 5 bases, with 17 bases between them. Germline values: CDR1 SGDLS, CDR2 YYNGEE. CDR3 coding DNA: TGTGCCAGCAGCGGAGGTAGACAGGCTGAAACTGAAGCTTTCTTT. This encodes CASSGGRQAETEAFF.

This clone has only one observation. The V call is TRBV5-1, the J call TRBJ2-3; 8 bases align to TRBD1. The V gene's germline CDR1 is SGHRS and CDR2 YFSETQ. The CDR3 consists of 14 residues. V shed 0 bases, J shed 6 bases, and the junction held 3 bases outside the gene matches. The CDR3 protein is CASSLGQGYDTQYF. The CDR3 DNA reads as TGCGCCAGCAGCTTGGGACAGGGGTACGATACGCAGTATTTT.

A single count supports this clone. The chain employs TRBV7-9 and TRBJ1-3; 7 positions match TRBD1. J lost 0 bases, V lost 2 bases, and 4 bases had no gene match. CDR1 is SEHNR and CDR2 is FQNEAQ in the germline V gene (reference sequence). The CDR3 length is 16 residues. The CDR3 nucleotides are TGTGCCAGCAGCTTAAAACAGGGGAGCTCTGGAAACACCATATATTTT. Its protein is CASSLKQGSSGNTIYF.

The rearrangement links TRBV4-1 to TRBJ1-5; D remains ambiguous. CDR1 and CDR2 (germline): MGHRA, YSYEKL. CDR3 length equals 14 residues. V lost 6 bases and J lost 7, with 16 bases in between. This CDR3 is CASSPRGAMQPQHF. DNA of the CDR3: TGCGCCAGCAGTCCACGGGGTGCAATGCAGCCCCAGCATTTT.

Comments on this clone: Additional DNA sequences in this sample encode the identical CDR3. The chain recombines TRBV6-5 with TRBJ2-1; D gene uncertain. The ends were cut back, 0 bases at V and 7 bases at J, with 7 bases in the middle. The CDR3 consists of 13 residues. The germline V gene has CDR1 MNHEY and CDR2 SVGAGI. Here the CDR3 reads CASSYSSFNEQFF. CDR3 in DNA: TGTGCCAGCAGTTACTCGAGTTTTAATGAGCAGTTCTTC.

The chain carries TRBV25-1 and TRBJ2-7; D might be TRBD2 (5 bases). In germline, CDR1 is MGHDK, CDR2 SYGVNS. Trimming shortened V by 7 bases and J by 2 bases, and 15 bases separated the two germline ends. This CDR3 contains 14 residues. CDR3 DNA sequence: TGTGCCAGCATTAGCCGGGAACCCCCCTACGAGCAGTACTTC. Translated, it gives CASISREPPYEQYF.